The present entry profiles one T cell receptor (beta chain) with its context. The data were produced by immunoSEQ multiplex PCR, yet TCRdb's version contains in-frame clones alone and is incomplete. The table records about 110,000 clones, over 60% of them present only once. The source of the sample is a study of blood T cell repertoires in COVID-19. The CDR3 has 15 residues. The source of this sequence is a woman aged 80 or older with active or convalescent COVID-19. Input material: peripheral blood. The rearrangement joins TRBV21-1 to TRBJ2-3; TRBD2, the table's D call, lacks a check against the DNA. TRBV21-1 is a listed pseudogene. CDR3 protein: CASSNEQGGTDTQYF. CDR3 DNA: TGTGCCAGCAGCAATGAACAAGGAGGGACAGATACGCAGTATTTT.